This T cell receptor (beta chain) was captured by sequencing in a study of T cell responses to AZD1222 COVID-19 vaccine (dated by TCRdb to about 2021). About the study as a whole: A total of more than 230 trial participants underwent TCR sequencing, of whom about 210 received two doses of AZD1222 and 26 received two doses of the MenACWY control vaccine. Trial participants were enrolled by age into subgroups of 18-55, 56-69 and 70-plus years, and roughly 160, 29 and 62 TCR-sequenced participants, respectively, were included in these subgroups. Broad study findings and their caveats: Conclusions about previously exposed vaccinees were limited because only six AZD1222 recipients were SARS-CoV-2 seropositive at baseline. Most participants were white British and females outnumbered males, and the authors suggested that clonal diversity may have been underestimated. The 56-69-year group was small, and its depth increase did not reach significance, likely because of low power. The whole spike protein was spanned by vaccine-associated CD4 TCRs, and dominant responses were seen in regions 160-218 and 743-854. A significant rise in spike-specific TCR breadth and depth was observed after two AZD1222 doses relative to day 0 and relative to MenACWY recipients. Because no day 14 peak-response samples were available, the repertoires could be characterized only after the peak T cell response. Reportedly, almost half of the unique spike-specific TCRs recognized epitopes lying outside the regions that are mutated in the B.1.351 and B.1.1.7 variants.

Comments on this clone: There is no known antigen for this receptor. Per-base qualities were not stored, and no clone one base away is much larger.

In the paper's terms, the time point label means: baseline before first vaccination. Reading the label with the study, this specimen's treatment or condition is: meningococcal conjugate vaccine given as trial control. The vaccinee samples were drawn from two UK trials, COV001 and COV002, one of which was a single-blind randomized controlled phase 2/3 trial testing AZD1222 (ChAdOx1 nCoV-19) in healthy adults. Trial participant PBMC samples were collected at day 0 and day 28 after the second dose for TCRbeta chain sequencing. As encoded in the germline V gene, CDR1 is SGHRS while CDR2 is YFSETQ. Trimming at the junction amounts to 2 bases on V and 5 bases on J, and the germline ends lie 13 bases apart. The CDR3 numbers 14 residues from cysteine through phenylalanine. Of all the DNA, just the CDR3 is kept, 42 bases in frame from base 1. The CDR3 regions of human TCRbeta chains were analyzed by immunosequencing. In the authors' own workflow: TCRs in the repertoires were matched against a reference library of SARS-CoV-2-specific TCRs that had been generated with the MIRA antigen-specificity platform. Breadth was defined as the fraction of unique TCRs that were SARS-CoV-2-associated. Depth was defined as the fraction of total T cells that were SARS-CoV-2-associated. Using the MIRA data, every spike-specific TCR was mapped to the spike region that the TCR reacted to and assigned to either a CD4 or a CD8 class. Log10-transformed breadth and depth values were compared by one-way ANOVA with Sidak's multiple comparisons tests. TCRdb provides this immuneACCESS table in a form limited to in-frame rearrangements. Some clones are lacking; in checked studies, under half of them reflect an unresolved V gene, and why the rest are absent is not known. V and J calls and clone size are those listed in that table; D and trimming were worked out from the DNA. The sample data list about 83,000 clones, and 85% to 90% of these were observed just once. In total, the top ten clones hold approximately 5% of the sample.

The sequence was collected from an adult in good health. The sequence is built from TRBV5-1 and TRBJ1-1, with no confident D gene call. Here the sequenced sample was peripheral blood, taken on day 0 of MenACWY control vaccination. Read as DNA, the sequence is TGCGCCAGCAGCTTATGGGGAGCGGAAACTGAAGCTTTCTTT. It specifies CASSLWGAETEAFF.